Listed below are T cell receptor beta chains from one sample, sequenced in a study of blood T cell repertoires in COVID-19. Assay used: immunoSEQ multiplex PCR; TCRdb lists only in-frame clones, some missing. The sample consists of roughly 200,000 clones, roughly 90% of them appearing once. Specimen: PBMCs or T cells enriched from blood (not recorded which). Source of these receptors: a woman aged 30 to 39 with acute COVID-19. Both conserved end residues are part of each CDR3. Size values are once, few and many counts, or a class for expanded clones, and some rows have none.

CDR3 length | J gene | V gene | clone size | CDR3 protein
16 | TRBJ1-3 | TRBV7-2 | once | CASSLVGGVSGNTIYF
14 | TRBJ2-3 | TRBV12-2 | NA | CATLGGGGTDTQYF
12 | TRBJ1-3 | TRBV7-2 | NA | CASSLVPDRRYF
15 | TRBJ1-4 | TRBV4-1 | NA | CASSQGAATNEKLFF
15 | TRBJ2-2 | TRBV6-5 | NA | CASITGTGGSGELFF
13 | TRBJ1-5 | TRBV18 | NA | CASSQTGNQPQHF
16 | TRBJ2-2 | TRBV18 | NA | CASSPFSDRGTGELFF
15 | TRBJ1-6 | TRBV7-9 | NA | CASSNRQGADSPLHF
14 | TRBJ1-6 | TRBV10-3 | NA | CAISAAGGNSPLHF
17 | TRBJ2-3 | TRBV4-1 | NA | CASSVGVAGVLTDTQYF
15 | TRBJ2-2 | TRBV19 | NA | CATKRWAQDTGELFF
15 | TRBJ1-2 | TRBV6-5 | NA | CASIIQGAKNYGYTF
16 | TRBJ2-5 | TRBV5-1 | NA | CASSVSGTRGGETQYF
13 | TRBJ1-5 | TRBV12-3/TRBV12-4 | NA | CASSFIQNQPQHF
15 | TRBJ1-1 | TRBV25-1 | NA | CASSDPGGERTEAFF
14 | TRBJ2-6 | TRBV2 | NA | CASSESRGANVLTF
11 | TRBJ2-1 | TRBV2 | NA | CASRGLGEQFF
15 | TRBJ1-4 | TRBV5-4 | NA | CASSQTGIPNEKLFF
15 | TRBJ2-1 | TRBV7-8 | NA | CASTRRDRAYNEQFF
15 | TRBJ1-3 | TRBV5-1 | NA | CASSHQGAGGNTIYF
15 | TRBJ1-6 | TRBV7-6 | NA | CASRNPGQGDSPLHF
15 | TRBJ2-1 | TRBV19 | once | CASSPLAGGRDEQFF
15 | TRBJ2-7 | TRBV5-1 | NA | CASSLSQGTFYEQYF
16 | TRBJ2-3 | TRBV9 | NA | CASSVDSTPSTDTQYF
13 | TRBJ1-1 | TRBV5-1 | NA | CASSTTGNTEAFF
15 | TRBJ2-7 | TRBV3-1/TRBV3-2 | NA | CASSPSGGVTYEQYF
14 | TRBJ2-7 | TRBV6-5 | NA | CASSYPAGQGEQYF